The clone carrying this T cell receptor beta chain was counted ten times or more. Regions amplified from RNA transcripts were the TCR beta CDR3 regions. The HTBI primer set drove a first-round RT-PCR of the TCR CDR3. TCRdb called the multiplex PCR reads again in MiXCR, with one record for every CDR3 protein. The profile shows hundreds of thousands of distinct CDR3 sequences, around 25% of them singletons. These data originate in a study of T cells in Graves' hyperthyroidism and ophthalmopathy. Source material for PBMCs was around 10 ml fresh peripheral blood. The CDR3 has 12 amino acids. V was shortened by 5 bases and J by 3 bases, with 7 bases between the two germline ends. Germline CDR1 is SEHNR and CDR2 is FQNEAQ (reference sequence).

This clonotype was obtained from a middle-aged woman with Graves' ophthalmopathy. Material: blood. This rearrangement joins TRBV7-9 to TRBJ2-5; D is unresolved. This CDR3 reads CASSEMKETQYF. CDR3 in DNA: TGTGCCAGCAGCGAAATGAAAGAGACCCAGTACTTC.